What follows are 28 T cell receptor beta chains derived from one specimen sequenced in a study of blood T cell repertoires in COVID-19. The repertoire was sequenced with immunoSEQ multiplex PCR; TCRdb's copy has only in-frame clones and lacks some. Of 96,000 or so clones in the sample, approximately 90% were seen once. Sequenced sample: peripheral blood. The receptor set was obtained from a human donor with COVID-19, enrolled during active disease. The donor label of this sample is uncertain.

This chain connects TRBV2 to TRBJ1-5; unclear D gene. The CDR3 length is 14 residues. CDR1 is SNHLY and CDR2 is FYNNEI in the germline V gene. Between the trimmed V and J ends, which lost 7 bases and 1 base, there was a span of 11 bases. The CDR3 bases are TGTGCCAGCAAACTTAACCCGAGCAATCAGCCCCAGCATTTT. Translated: CASKLNPSNQPQHF.

The V and J genes are TRBV29-1 and TRBJ2-7; 7 positions match TRBD1. Germline CDR1 SQVTM, CDR2 ANQGSEA. The CDR3 spans 15 residues. V shed 2 bases, J shed 2 bases, and the junction held 9 bases outside the gene matches. CDR3 loop: CSVESRDRSTYEQYF. The CDR3, as DNA: TGCAGCGTTGAATCTAGGGACAGAAGTACCTACGAGCAGTACTTC.

The CDR3: CASSPSGGSYNEQFF. CDR3 coding DNA: TGTGCCAGCAGCCCTAGCGGGGGGTCGTACAATGAGCAGTTCTTC. The rearrangement links TRBV3-1 (or the pseudogene TRBV3-2) to TRBJ2-1; 11 bases agree with TRBD2. The length of the CDR3 is 15 residues. Germline CDR1 is LGHDT and CDR2 is YNNKEL (reference sequence). V lost 4 bases, J lost 4 bases, and 3 bases stayed unmatched.

The chain is built from TRBV5-4 and TRBJ1-4; TRBD1 might be the D (5 bases). V lost 4 bases to trimming and J lost 0 bases, with 10 bases between them. CDR3 length equals 15 residues. The germline CDR1 and CDR2 sequences are SGHNT and YYREEE (reference sequence). CDR3 loop: CASSPDSATNEKLFF. The CDR3 region has the DNA TGTGCCAGCAGCCCAGACAGTGCAACTAATGAAAAACTGTTTTTT.

CDR3: CASSRTYEQYF. The CDR3 DNA reads TGTGCCAGCAGTAGAACCTACGAGCAGTACTTC. This chain links TRBV11-2 with TRBJ2-7; no clear D gene. Germline V gene data show CDR1 as SGHAT and CDR2 as FQNNGV. There are 11 residues in the CDR3. Trimming removed 6 bases from V and 2 bases from J, with 5 bases in between.

This rearrangement joins TRBV29-1 to TRBJ1-4; D might be TRBD1 (5 bases). Per the germline V gene, CDR1 is SQVTM and CDR2 is ANQGSEA. V was clipped by 4 bases and J by 8 bases, with 17 bases between them. The CDR3 sequence is 14 residues long. CDR3 amino acids: CSVVQGPSDEKLFF. The CDR3 coding sequence is TGCAGCGTTGTCCAGGGCCCCTCAGACGAAAAACTGTTTTTT. The full variable domain, in which reference TRBV29-1 and TRBJ1-4 provide the parts outside the CDR3, is SAVISQKPSRDICQRGTSLTIQCQVDSQVTMMFWYRQQPGQSLTLIATANQGSEATYESGFVIDKFPISRPNLTFSTLTVSNMSPEDSSIYLCSVVQGPSDEKLFFGSGTQLSVL.

This clone was observed once. The rearrangement uses TRBV2 and TRBJ2-7, with D perhaps matching TRBD1 (8 bases). CDR1 SNHLY and CDR2 FYNNEI come from the germline V gene. Between the trimmed V and J ends, which lost 7 bases and 1 base, there was a span of 17 bases. The CDR3 runs to 15 residues. Here the CDR3 reads CASTRGGQASYEQYF. The CDR3 DNA follows: TGTGCCAGCACCAGGGGGGGACAGGCGTCCTACGAGCAGTACTTC.

The V and J genes are TRBV4-1 and TRBJ2-7; 7 positions match TRBD1. This CDR3 comprises 15 residues. The V segment lost 0 bases and the J segment 6 bases; nucleotides outside the gene matches: 8. The V gene's germline CDR1 is MGHRA and CDR2 YSYEKL. The CDR3 sequence is CASSQDGDSGREQYF. The CDR3 nucleotides read TGCGCCAGCAGCCAAGATGGGGACAGTGGGCGCGAGCAGTACTTC.

This rearrangement joins TRBV2 to TRBJ1-1; 7 nucleotides line up with TRBD1. After removal of 10 bases from V and 1 base from J, the junction contained 9 bases not matched to a gene. CDR3 size: 14 residues. Germline V gene lookup returns CDR1 SNHLY and CDR2 FYNNEI. CDR3 DNA sequence: TGTGCCACTACAGGGGTACGGGGGAACACTGAAGCTTTCTTT. It translates to CATTGVRGNTEAFF. Based on the CDR3 plus reference TRBV2 and TRBJ1-1, the full variable domain is EPEVTQTPSHQVTQMGQEVILRCVPISNHLYFYWYRQILGQKVEFLVSFYNNEISEKSEIFDDQFSVERPDGSNFTLKIRSTKLEDSAMYFCATTGVRGNTEAFFGQGTRLTVV.

The chain has TRBV30 and TRBJ1-4; 8 positions agree with TRBD1. The CDR3 has 15 residues. V lost 0 bases to trimming and J lost 12 bases; unmatched junction nucleotides: 12. Germline lookup yields CDR1 GTSNPN and CDR2 SVGIG (reference sequence). The CDR3 spells CAWSVHRDRRGELFF. CDR3 DNA: TGTGCCTGGAGTGTACATAGGGACAGGCGAGGGGAACTGTTTTTT.

This sequence joins TRBV7-9 and TRBJ2-7, with 8 bases matching TRBD1. In germline, CDR1 is SEHNR, CDR2 FQNEAQ (reference sequence). The CDR3 totals 16 residues. Unmatched junction bases numbered 9, after V lost 2 bases and J lost 3 bases. The CDR3 coding sequence is TGTGCCAGCAGCTTAAGCCAAGGGACAGGCAACTACGAGCAGTACTTC. Its protein product is CASSLSQGTGNYEQYF. The variable domain in full, with the rest retrieved from reference TRBV7-9 and TRBJ2-7, is DTGVSQNPRHKITKRGQNVTFRCDPISEHNRLYWYRQTLGQGPEFLTYFQNEAQLEKSRLLSDRFSAERPKGSFSTLEIQRTEQGDSAMYLCASSLSQGTGNYEQYFGPGTRLTVT.

V and J are TRBV3-1 (or the pseudogene TRBV3-2) and TRBJ2-7; TRBD1 agrees at 9 bases. V trimming: 4 bases; J trimming: 1 base; junction bases outside the gene matches: 8. Per germline, CDR1 LGHDT and CDR2 YNNKEL (reference sequence). This CDR3 spans 16 amino acids. This CDR3 reads CASSRPGQGQSYEQYF. The CDR3, as DNA: TGTGCCAGCAGCCGGCCGGGACAGGGACAATCCTACGAGCAGTACTTC.

The chain carries TRBV12-3 or TRBV12-4 and TRBJ1-5, with a tentative D call TRBD1 (6 bases). This CDR3 spans 13 amino acids. V lost 5 bases, J lost 5 bases, and 10 bases lay in between. CDR3 nucleotides: TGTGCCAGCAGTACGGACAGATATCAGCCCCAGCATTTT. Protein: CASSTDRYQPQHF.

This clone was detected only once. CDR3 residues: CASALAGGTGELFF. CDR3 nucleotide sequence: TGTGCCAGTGCACTAGCGGGAGGGACCGGGGAGCTGTTTTTT. The chain couples TRBV19 to TRBJ2-2, with TRBD2 matching 13 bases. Germline trimming cut 8 bases from V and 5 bases from J; bases unmatched to any gene: 2. This CDR3 has 14 residues. Germline V gene lookup returns CDR1 LNHDA and CDR2 SQIVND (reference sequence).

V is TRBV7-2 and J is TRBJ1-2, with D perhaps TRBD1 (6 bases). Per germline, CDR1 SGHTA and CDR2 FQGNSA. This CDR3 contains 14 residues. The V gene lost 5 bases and the J gene lost 2 bases, with 12 bases spanning the gap. The CDR3 DNA is TGTGCCAGCAGCCCTATGACAGGCAACTATGGCTACACCTTC. Protein product: CASSPMTGNYGYTF. The full variable domain, completed using reference TRBV7-2 and TRBJ1-2, is GAGVSQSPSNKVTEKGKDVELRCDPISGHTALYWYRQSLGQGLEFLIYFQGNSAPDKSGLPSDRFSAERTGGSVSTLTIQRTQQEDSAVYLCASSPMTGNYGYTFGSGTRLTVV.

The CDR3 region has the DNA TGTGCCAGCAGCTTAGGAACAGGAATGCGGTTATTGAGCTATGGCTACACCTTC. Amino acids: CASSLGTGMRLLSYGYTF. The rearrangement uses TRBV11-2 and TRBJ1-2, with D possibly TRBD1 on 5 matching bases. Per the germline V gene, CDR1 is SGHAT and CDR2 is FQNNGV. The CDR3 consists of 18 residues. V lost 1 base to trimming and J lost 4 bases, with 22 bases between them.

The table lists this clone with a few counts. V is TRBV7-9 and J is TRBJ2-7; D possibly corresponds to TRBD2 (5 bases). Germline CDR1 and CDR2: SEHNR and FQNEAQ (reference sequence). The CDR3 is 14 residues long. V lost 3 bases and J 0 bases, leaving 9 bases between the germline ends. The chain's CDR3 is CASSFVGVSYEQYF. The DNA for the CDR3 is TGTGCCAGCAGCTTCGTGGGAGTCTCCTACGAGCAGTACTTC.

The rearrangement joins TRBV27 to TRBJ2-5; a weak D match, TRBD2 (7 bases). Germline V lookup: CDR1 MNHEY, CDR2 SMNVEV (reference sequence). This CDR3 region has 16 residues. Trimming took off 9 bases at V and 9 bases at J, with 29 bases between the two ends. CDR3 nucleotide sequence: TGTGCCAGTTCGGTTGGGGGGGCGGGGGCGCGAGGGGCCCAGTACTTC. Residues: CASSVGGAGARGAQYF.

This clone came up once. The V gene is TRBV30, the J gene TRBJ2-7; possibly TRBD1 for D (6 bases). The CDR3 sequence is 17 residues long. Trimming removed 1 base at V and 6 bases at J, with 25 bases between. CDR1 GTSNPN and CDR2 SVGIG come from the germline V gene (reference sequence). The CDR3 here is CAWSGPFHFTQGIEQYF. The CDR3 DNA is TGTGCCTGGAGTGGACCTTTTCATTTCACACAGGGTATCGAGCAGTACTTC.

The V gene is TRBV12-3 or TRBV12-4, the J gene TRBJ2-7, with D uncertain. CDR3 length: 11 residues. The ends were cut back, 6 bases at V and 6 bases at J, with 9 bases in the middle. CDR3 nucleotide sequence: TGTGCCAGCAGCCCAGGTCGCGAGCAGTACTTC. Translation gives CASSPGREQYF.

The chain combines TRBV5-1 with TRBJ1-1; possible D gene TRBD1, 5 bases. V lost 7 bases, J lost 5 bases, and 21 bases lay in between. CDR1 is SGHRS and CDR2 is YFSETQ in the germline V gene. This CDR3 region has 15 residues. CDR3 coding DNA: TGCGCCAGCCAAGGGCAGGGAGGGCTAAGGACTGAAGCTTTCTTT. As protein: CASQGQGGLRTEAFF.

Points on this clone: Other DNA sequences of this sample code for an identical CDR3. The V and J genes are TRBV5-1 and TRBJ1-3; D unclear. The CDR3 is 13 residues long. Trimming left V 7 bases short and J 0 bases short, with 8 bases between. From germline, CDR1 is SGHRS and CDR2 YFSETQ. This CDR3 is CASRSPSGNTIYF. CDR3 nucleotides: TGCGCCAGCCGGTCCCCCTCTGGAAACACCATATATTTT.

The rearrangement uses TRBV5-6 and TRBJ2-3; D gene ambiguous. Trimming shortened V by 3 bases and J by 3 bases, and 2 bases separated the two germline ends. Germline V CDR1 and CDR2: SGHDT, YYEEEE. The CDR3 covers 11 residues. CDR3 protein: CASSSTDTQYF. In DNA form, the CDR3 reads TGTGCCAGCAGCTCGACAGATACGCAGTATTTT.

The rearrangement links TRBV6-1 to TRBJ1-1, with no clear D. Trimming pared 1 base from V and 1 base from J, leaving 7 bases between. The CDR3 loop spans 14 amino acids. Germline values: CDR1 MNHNS, CDR2 SASEGT. The CDR3 protein is CASSEVSGNTEAFF. CDR3 DNA sequence: TGTGCCAGCAGTGAAGTATCCGGGAACACTGAAGCTTTCTTT.

The rearrangement links TRBV5-4 to TRBJ2-5; 10 bases are a match to TRBD2. Trimming took 5 bases from V and 1 from J; bases not matched to a gene: 2. Germline CDR1 SGHNT, CDR2 YYREEE (reference sequence). There are 14 residues in the CDR3. The CDR3 sequence: CASSPSGSQETQYF. The CDR3 DNA sequence: TGTGCCAGCAGTCCTAGCGGGAGCCAAGAGACCCAGTACTTC.

The gene calls are TRBV19 and TRBJ2-1; 10 bases line up with TRBD1. Trimming at V came to 6 bases and at J to 5 bases, leaving 10 bases not matched to a gene. The length of the CDR3 is 16 residues. From germline, CDR1 is LNHDA and CDR2 SQIVND (reference sequence). The CDR3 here is CASREMDRGIHNEQFF. DNA for the CDR3: TGTGCCAGTAGAGAGATGGACAGGGGGATACACAATGAGCAGTTCTTC.

This chain uses TRBV18 with TRBJ1-3; D perhaps matches TRBD1 (5 bases). The CDR3 spans 16 residues. Germline V gene data show CDR1 as KGHSH and CDR2 as LQKENI. Trimming shortened V by 3 bases and J by 0 bases, and 12 bases separated the two germline ends. CDR3 residues: CASSPLQASSGNTIYF. The DNA for the CDR3 is TGTGCCAGCTCACCCTTACAGGCGAGCTCTGGAAACACCATATATTTT.

The genes are TRBV6-5 and TRBJ1-6; D is possibly TRBD1 (5 bases). CDR1 is MNHEY and CDR2 is SVGAGI in the germline V gene. The CDR3 has 15 residues. V dropped 0 bases and J dropped 14 bases, with 17 bases sitting between them. CDR3 in DNA: TGTGCCAGCAGTTACTCGGGGCACTCCATCTTGGCCCTCCACTTT. Protein: CASSYSGHSILALHF.